These 17 T cell receptor beta chains came from one sample sequenced in a study of blood T cell repertoires in COVID-19. The repertoire was sequenced with immunoSEQ multiplex PCR; TCRdb's copy has only in-frame clones and lacks some. The profile covers approximately 350,000 clones, with around 83% appearing a single time and approximately 4.7% taken by the ten largest. Sequenced input: PBMCs or T cells enriched from blood (not recorded which). The receptors originated from a woman between 50 and 59 years old who had recovered from COVID-19.

This clone was recorded at least ten times. Other nucleotide sequences in the sample specify the same CDR3. The V gene is TRBV30, the J gene TRBJ1-1; D unclear. CDR1 GTSNPN and CDR2 SVGIG come from the germline V gene (reference sequence). CDR3 length: 13 amino acids. V lost 3 bases to trimming and J lost 0 bases, with 8 bases between them. The CDR3 coding sequence is TGTGCCTGGAGGCGATTCATGAACACTGAAGCTTTCTTT. Translating it yields CAWRRFMNTEAFF.

CDR3 amino acids: CASSPLAGVEQPQHF. CDR3 coding DNA: TGTGCCAGCTCACCCCTCGCAGGGGTTGAGCAGCCCCAGCATTTT. The V gene is TRBV18, the J gene TRBJ1-5; perhaps TRBD1 as D (6 bases). Trimming cost V 3 bases and J 7 bases, with 16 bases left between them. The CDR3 runs 15 residues. CDR1 is KGHSH and CDR2 is LQKENI in the germline V gene.

The V gene is TRBV9, the J gene TRBJ1-6; 8 bases match TRBD1. CDR1 and CDR2 from the germline V gene are SGDLS and YYNGEE. Trimming at V came to 4 bases and at J to 5 bases, leaving 17 bases not matched to a gene. This CDR3 is 19 amino acids long. The CDR3 coding sequence is TGTGCCAGCAGCCCCGATACCCGCCTAGGGACAGGCGATAATTCACCCCTCCACTTT. Its translation is CASSPDTRLGTGDNSPLHF.

The gene calls are TRBV12-3 or TRBV12-4 and TRBJ1-2; TRBD1 agrees at 10 bases. V trimming: 7 bases; J trimming: 6 bases; junction bases outside the gene matches: 5. CDR3 size: 13 residues. The CDR3: CASTWTGGDGYTF. The CDR3 DNA reads TGTGCCAGCACCTGGACAGGGGGGGATGGCTACACCTTC.

The CDR3 is CASSQVQGTTEAFF. DNA for the CDR3: TGCGCCAGCAGCCAAGTTCAGGGGACCACTGAAGCTTTCTTT. The V and J genes are TRBV4-1 and TRBJ1-1; a weak D match, TRBD1 (6 bases). Looked up from germline, CDR1 is MGHRA and CDR2 is YSYEKL. V was cut by 1 base and J by 4 bases, with 10 bases left in between. This CDR3 has 14 amino acids.

V is TRBV15 and J is TRBJ1-5, with TRBD1 as a possible D gene (6 bases). The CDR3 totals 16 residues. From germline, CDR1 is LNHNV and CDR2 YYDKDF (reference sequence). The V and J ends lost 0 bases and 0 bases respectively, with 9 bases between them. The CDR3 DNA reads as TGTGCCACCAGCAGAGATAGAGGGGGTAGCAATCAGCCCCAGCATTTT. Residues: CATSRDRGGSNQPQHF.

V and J are TRBV11-2 and TRBJ2-7; weak D call: TRBD2 (6 bases). V lost 1 base and J lost 6, with 19 bases in between. This CDR3 is 16 amino acids long. CDR1 is SGHAT and CDR2 is FQNNGV in the germline V gene. This CDR3 reads CASSLGTTLALGEQYF. The CDR3 DNA reads TGTGCCAGCAGCTTAGGGACTACCTTGGCCCTGGGCGAGCAGTACTTC.

This chain connects TRBV5-1 to TRBJ2-5; 8 bases line up with TRBD1. The CDR3 is 16 residues long. With V trimmed by 0 bases and J by 1 base, 5 bases remained unmatched. Germline CDR1 reads SGHRS; CDR2 reads YFSETQ. The CDR3 region has the DNA TGCGCCAGCAGCTTGGCCCAGGGGGCTGGCCAAGAGACCCAGTACTTC. This encodes CASSLAQGAGQETQYF.

The chain's CDR3 is CASSYSTRQANYGYTF. The CDR3 DNA reads TGTGCCAGCAGTTACTCGACCCGACAGGCCAACTATGGCTACACCTTC. The J gene is TRBJ1-2, the V gene TRBV6-5, with D possibly TRBD1 on 6 matching bases. The V end lost 0 bases, the J end lost 2 bases, and 13 bases lay between the germline ends. Germline CDR1 is MNHEY and CDR2 is SVGAGI. This CDR3 has 16 residues.

The gene calls are TRBV7-2 and TRBJ1-1; TRBD1 is a possible D gene (5 bases). CDR3 length: 15 residues. Germline assignment: CDR1 SGHTA and CDR2 FQGNSA. Trimming pared 6 bases from V and 3 bases from J, leaving 17 bases between. Here the CDR3 reads CASSLKGRRDTEAFF. DNA for the CDR3: TGTGCCAGCAGTCTTAAGGGGCGCAGGGACACTGAAGCTTTCTTT.

The chain carries TRBV2 and TRBJ2-5, with no clear D. CDR3 size: 14 residues. Germline V lookup: CDR1 SNHLY, CDR2 FYNNEI. Trimming left V 8 bases short and J 3 bases short, with 16 bases between. In DNA, the CDR3 is TGTGCCAGCGTAATCGGAGTATTGGAAGAGACCCAGTACTTC. Its translation is CASVIGVLEETQYF.

The chain has TRBV6-1 and TRBJ2-7, with 10 nucleotides matching TRBD1. The germline gives CDR1 MNHNS, CDR2 SASEGT. V lost 4 bases to trimming and J lost 2 bases; unmatched junction nucleotides: 11. This CDR3 spans 17 amino acids. The CDR3 loop is CASSGWTGGTKTYEQYF. The CDR3 region has the DNA TGTGCCAGCAGTGGGTGGACAGGGGGAACGAAAACCTACGAGCAGTACTTC.

J is TRBJ2-5 and V is TRBV5-1, with TRBD1 matching over 7 bases. The CDR3 runs 14 residues. The germline V gene has CDR1 SGHRS and CDR2 YFSETQ. V lost 2 bases to trimming and J lost 0 bases; unmatched junction nucleotides: 1. The chain's CDR3 is CASSFTGDQETQYF. In DNA form, the CDR3 reads TGCGCCAGCAGCTTCACAGGGGACCAAGAGACCCAGTACTTC.

V gene TRBV11-3 combines with J gene TRBJ2-2, with D possibly matching TRBD1 (7 bases). The CDR3 loop spans 17 amino acids. Trimming shortened V by 0 bases and J by 0 bases, and 11 bases separated the two germline ends. From germline, CDR1 is SGHNT and CDR2 YENEEA. The DNA of the CDR3 is TGTGCCAGCAGCTTAGATCGGGGGACAGCGAACACCGGGGAGCTGTTTTTT. Its protein is CASSLDRGTANTGELFF. Supplemented by reference TRBV11-3 and TRBJ2-2, the full variable domain reads EAGVVQSPRYKIIEKKQPVAFWCNPISGHNTLYWYLQNLGQGPELLIRYENEEAVDDSQLPKDRFSAERLKGVDSTLKIQPAELGDSAVYLCASSLDRGTANTGELFFGEGSRLTVL.

The chain recombines TRBV18 with TRBJ2-1; D gene uncertain. CDR1 and CDR2 (germline): KGHSH, LQKENI. Deletions cut 1 base from V and 4 bases from J, with 11 bases between. The length of the CDR3 is 15 residues. The chain's CDR3 is CASSPLSTAYNEQFF. CDR3 bases: TGTGCCAGCTCACCACTTTCCACAGCATACAATGAGCAGTTCTTC.

Written as DNA, the CDR3 is TGTGCCAGCAGCCCCTCGGGTGGGGCTGGCAATCAGCCCCAGCATTTT. Amino acids: CASSPSGGAGNQPQHF. This rearrangement joins TRBV6-2 or TRBV6-3 to TRBJ1-5; possibly TRBD1 for D (5 bases). V was cut by 6 bases and J by 2 bases, with 17 bases left in between. In germline, CDR1 is MNHEY, CDR2 SVGEGT. CDR3 length equals 16 residues.

This clone was observed a few times. J is TRBJ2-1 and V is TRBV2, with 13 positions matching TRBD2. CDR3 length equals 15 residues. Per the germline V gene, CDR1 is SNHLY and CDR2 is FYNNEI. With 7 bases clipped from V and 6 bases from J, the junction kept 6 bases outside the gene matches. The CDR3 protein is CASTGGLAGSNEQFF. CDR3 sequence (DNA): TGTGCCAGCACCGGGGGACTAGCGGGATCCAATGAGCAGTTCTTC.